The clone carrying this T cell receptor (beta chain) was counted only a few times. The sample originates from a study of T cell changes during pregnancy in multiple sclerosis. The table came from immunoSEQ multiplex PCR; TCRdb's copy has only in-frame clones and leaves some out. The table lists approximately 100,000 clones, more than 85% of them singletons. CDR1 and CDR2 from the germline V gene are SGHRS and YFSETQ. The CDR3 covers 17 residues. With V trimmed by 3 bases and J by 9 bases, 15 bases remained unmatched. Sequencing was performed on peripheral blood, taken in the second trimester of pregnancy. This sequence was found in a female donor with multiple sclerosis, enrolled in a pregnancy study. The chain carries TRBV5-1 and TRBJ2-1; TRBD1 agrees at 10 bases. DNA of the CDR3: TGCGCCAGCAGCTACCAAAGACAGGGGGCGAAGTTCGGTGAGCAGTTCTTC. The encoded protein is CASSYQRQGAKFGEQFF.